The present entry profiles one T cell receptor (beta chain) with its context. Its antigen is unidentified. The V and J ends lost 8 bases and 11 bases respectively, with 18 bases between them. Germline CDR1 SEHNR, CDR2 FQNEAQ (reference sequence). The CDR3 spans 12 residues. TCRdb keeps only in-frame clones here, not all; method: immunoSEQ multiplex PCR. The sample yields 95,000 to 100,000 clones, about 86% seen once. The data were taken from a study of T cell responses to AZD1222 COVID-19 vaccine. Points from the study as a whole: White British people made up most donors, females outnumbered males, and clonal diversity was possibly underestimated.

The TCR was taken from an adult in good health. This specimen consisted of peripheral blood, obtained on day 0 of AZD1222 vaccination. This sequence joins TRBV7-9 and TRBJ1-1, with D perhaps matching TRBD1 (5 bases). CDR3 region: CASENEGLKAFF. The CDR3 region has the DNA TGTGCCAGCGAGAACGAGGGGTTGAAGGCTTTCTTT. Drawing the rest from reference TRBV7-9 and TRBJ1-1, the complete variable domain is DTGVSQNPRHKITKRGQNVTFRCDPISEHNRLYWYRQTLGQGPEFLTYFQNEAQLEKSRLLSDRFSAERPKGSFSTLEIQRTEQGDSAMYLCASENEGLKAFFGQGTRLTVV.